The rows below give T cell receptor beta chains drawn from one sample of a study of T cells in localized non-small cell lung cancer. The table came from immunoSEQ multiplex PCR; TCRdb's copy has only in-frame clones and leaves some out. The sample carries under 40,000 clones, roughly nine tenths recorded once. The source was peripheral blood mononuclear cells, collected before any cancer treatment. The receptors originated from a man aged 40-75 years with stage III lung adenocarcinoma. The CDR3 runs from the conserved cysteine through the conserved F or W. Fields, in order: clone size, V gene, D gene, J gene, CDR3 protein, CDR3 DNA. The D gene is left open where the match is weak. Not every row has a clone size; where given, it reads once, few, many or a size class.

clone size: NA; V gene: TRBV4-3; D gene: NA; J gene: TRBJ1-4; CDR3 protein: CASSQDFIRSINEKLFF; CDR3 DNA: TGCGCCAGCAGCCAAGATTTCATTCGGAGTATCAATGAAAAACTGTTTTTT
clone size: NA; V gene: TRBV5-5; D gene: TRBD1; J gene: TRBJ1-2; CDR3 protein: CASSRSDADRGYGYTF; CDR3 DNA: TGTGCCAGCAGCCGATCTGACGCCGACAGGGGCTATGGCTACACCTTC
clone size: NA; V gene: TRBV19; D gene: NA; J gene: TRBJ2-7; CDR3 protein: CASSMSLGQGRHEQYF; CDR3 DNA: TGTGCCAGTAGTATGTCCCTCGGGCAGGGGAGACACGAGCAGTACTTC
clone size: NA; V gene: TRBV19; D gene: NA; J gene: TRBJ2-5; CDR3 protein: CASSSIAGAGETQYF; CDR3 DNA: TGTGCCAGTAGCAGCATCGCGGGGGCGGGGGAGACCCAGTACTTC
clone size: NA; V gene: TRBV2; D gene: TRBD1; J gene: TRBJ1-2; CDR3 protein: CASAGQGWGYTF; CDR3 DNA: TGTGCCAGCGCAGGACAGGGGTGGGGCTACACCTTC
clone size: few; V gene: TRBV18; D gene: TRBD1; J gene: TRBJ1-5; CDR3 protein: CASSRGQSLGPQHF; CDR3 DNA: TGTGCCAGCTCACGGGGACAGTCTCTGGGCCCCCAGCATTTT
clone size: NA; V gene: TRBV18; D gene: NA; J gene: TRBJ2-1; CDR3 protein: CASSPSRAKISYNEQFF; CDR3 DNA: TGTGCCAGCTCACCCTCCAGGGCGAAGATCTCCTACAATGAGCAGTTCTTC
clone size: once; V gene: TRBV9; D gene: TRBD2; J gene: TRBJ2-1; CDR3 protein: CASSVRGGSYNEQFF; CDR3 DNA: TGTGCCAGCAGCGTCCGGGGGGGCTCCTACAATGAGCAGTTCTTC
clone size: NA; V gene: TRBV19; D gene: NA; J gene: TRBJ1-4; CDR3 protein: CASKFGATNEKLFF; CDR3 DNA: TGTGCCAGCAAATTTGGTGCAACTAATGAAAAACTGTTTTTT
clone size: NA; V gene: TRBV11-2; D gene: TRBD1; J gene: TRBJ1-4; CDR3 protein: CASSSPGQGNNEKLFF; CDR3 DNA: TGTGCCAGCAGCTCGCCGGGACAGGGGAATAATGAAAAACTGTTTTTT
clone size: NA; V gene: TRBV6-5; D gene: NA; J gene: TRBJ1-5; CDR3 protein: CASSYWVNQPQHF; CDR3 DNA: TGTGCCAGCAGTTATTGGGTCAATCAGCCCCAGCATTTT
clone size: NA; V gene: TRBV11-3; D gene: TRBD2; J gene: TRBJ2-1; CDR3 protein: CASSSLAGGPHEQFF; CDR3 DNA: TGTGCCAGCAGCTCCCTAGCGGGGGGGCCTCATGAGCAGTTCTTC
clone size: NA; V gene: TRBV9; D gene: NA; J gene: TRBJ2-6; CDR3 protein: CASSVVSGANVLTF; CDR3 DNA: TGTGCCAGCAGCGTAGTCTCTGGGGCCAACGTCCTGACTTTC
clone size: NA; V gene: TRBV4-1; D gene: TRBD1; J gene: TRBJ1-5; CDR3 protein: CASSQDPLSDRGRNQPQHF; CDR3 DNA: TGCGCCAGCAGCCAAGATCCCCTATCGGACAGGGGACGCAATCAGCCCCAGCATTTT
clone size: NA; V gene: TRBV28; D gene: NA; J gene: TRBJ1-4; CDR3 protein: CASSLLAVIQSKLFF; CDR3 DNA: TGTGCCAGCAGTTTATTGGCAGTGATACAATCAAAACTGTTTTTT
clone size: NA; V gene: TRBV10-3; D gene: TRBD1; J gene: TRBJ1-5; CDR3 protein: CPGWTGPYSNQPQHF; CDR3 DNA: TGTCCAGGGTGGACAGGGCCATATAGCAATCAGCCCCAGCATTTT
clone size: NA; V gene: TRBV7-6; D gene: NA; J gene: TRBJ1-3; CDR3 protein: CASSSTPTQGPGNTIYF; CDR3 DNA: TGTGCCAGCAGCTCAACCCCTACACAGGGCCCAGGAAACACCATATATTTT
clone size: NA; V gene: TRBV11-1; D gene: NA; J gene: TRBJ2-2; CDR3 protein: CASSQIQGKTGELFF; CDR3 DNA: TGTGCCAGCAGCCAGATTCAGGGGAAAACCGGGGAGCTGTTTTTT
clone size: NA; V gene: TRBV7-8; D gene: NA; J gene: TRBJ2-5; CDR3 protein: CASSLVGTRKETQYF; CDR3 DNA: TGTGCCAGCAGCTTAGTTGGGACACGAAAAGAGACCCAGTACTTC
clone size: NA; V gene: TRBV7-9; D gene: NA; J gene: TRBJ1-4; CDR3 protein: CASSLVIGLGEKLFF; CDR3 DNA: TGTGCCAGCAGCTTAGTTATAGGCCTAGGGGAAAAACTGTTTTTT
clone size: few; V gene: TRBV19; D gene: NA; J gene: TRBJ1-5; CDR3 protein: CATRYKSMPQHF; CDR3 DNA: TGTGCCACCCGGTACAAATCAATGCCCCAGCATTTT
clone size: once; V gene: TRBV7-8; D gene: TRBD1; J gene: TRBJ2-7; CDR3 protein: CASSFPGTVNPYEQYF; CDR3 DNA: TGTGCCAGCAGCTTCCCCGGGACAGTTAACCCCTACGAGCAGTACTTC
clone size: once; V gene: TRBV19; D gene: NA; J gene: TRBJ1-3; CDR3 protein: CASSPRGLSGNTIYF; CDR3 DNA: TGTGCCAGTAGTCCTCGGGGGCTCTCTGGAAACACCATATATTTT
clone size: NA; V gene: TRBV29-1; D gene: NA; J gene: TRBJ2-7; CDR3 protein: CSVERGEYEQYF; CDR3 DNA: TGCAGCGTTGAAAGAGGGGAGTACGAGCAGTACTTC
clone size: NA; V gene: TRBV30; D gene: TRBD1; J gene: TRBJ1-2; CDR3 protein: CAWSSGQGGLYGYTF; CDR3 DNA: TGTGCCTGGAGTAGTGGACAGGGCGGACTCTATGGCTACACCTTC
clone size: NA; V gene: TRBV9; D gene: NA; J gene: TRBJ1-5; CDR3 protein: CASSASQGVGQPQHF; CDR3 DNA: TGTGCCAGCAGCGCGAGCCAGGGTGTGGGTCAGCCCCAGCATTTT
clone size: NA; V gene: TRBV6-1; D gene: NA; J gene: TRBJ1-5; CDR3 protein: CASADGDSNQPQHF; CDR3 DNA: TGTGCCAGCGCGGACGGGGATAGCAATCAGCCCCAGCATTTT
clone size: NA; V gene: TRBV11-2; D gene: NA; J gene: TRBJ2-7; CDR3 protein: CASSLDTSYEQYF; CDR3 DNA: TGTGCCAGCAGCTTAGACACCTCCTACGAGCAGTACTTC
clone size: NA; V gene: TRBV6-1; D gene: TRBD1; J gene: TRBJ1-6; CDR3 protein: CASSVPGGGSYNSPLHF; CDR3 DNA: TGTGCCAGCAGTGTCCCAGGGGGAGGGTCCTATAATTCACCCCTCCACTTT
clone size: NA; V gene: TRBV7-3; D gene: TRBD1; J gene: TRBJ2-6; CDR3 protein: CASSPSQGAGANVLTF; CDR3 DNA: TGTGCCAGCAGCCCCAGCCAGGGGGCGGGGGCCAACGTCCTGACTTTC
clone size: few; V gene: TRBV14; D gene: TRBD2; J gene: TRBJ2-2; CDR3 protein: CASSQGGSGGNTGELFF; CDR3 DNA: TGTGCCAGCAGCCAAGGGGGTAGCGGGGGGAACACCGGGGAGCTGTTTTTT
clone size: NA; V gene: TRBV7-2; D gene: TRBD1; J gene: TRBJ1-2; CDR3 protein: CASSRGTGLEGGYTF; CDR3 DNA: TGTGCCAGCAGCCGCGGGACAGGGTTGGAAGGAGGCTACACCTTC
clone size: NA; V gene: TRBV16; D gene: TRBD1; J gene: TRBJ2-3; CDR3 protein: CASKERGRIGTDTQYF; CDR3 DNA: TGTGCCTCTAAAGAAAGGGGGCGAATTGGCACAGATACGCAGTATTTT
clone size: NA; V gene: TRBV5-6; D gene: NA; J gene: TRBJ2-7; CDR3 protein: CASSAFRGEQYF; CDR3 DNA: TGTGCCAGCAGCGCTTTTAGAGGGGAGCAGTACTTC
clone size: NA; V gene: TRBV28; D gene: NA; J gene: TRBJ2-4; CDR3 protein: CASSLPPGIQYF; CDR3 DNA: TGTGCCAGCAGTTTACCCCCGGGCATTCAGTACTTC
clone size: NA; V gene: TRBV7-3; D gene: NA; J gene: TRBJ1-1; CDR3 protein: CASSSSSGTEAFF; CDR3 DNA: TGTGCCAGCAGCTCCAGCTCCGGGACAGAAGCTTTCTTT
clone size: NA; V gene: TRBV7-8; D gene: TRBD2; J gene: TRBJ2-7; CDR3 protein: CASSLELAGSYEQYF; CDR3 DNA: TGTGCCAGCAGCTTAGAACTAGCGGGGAGTTACGAGCAGTACTTC
clone size: NA; V gene: TRBV6-6; D gene: NA; J gene: TRBJ2-1; CDR3 protein: CASSYQGYNEQFF; CDR3 DNA: TGTGCCAGCAGTTACCAGGGGTACAATGAGCAGTTCTTC
clone size: NA; V gene: TRBV7-7; D gene: NA; J gene: TRBJ1-1; CDR3 protein: CASSLQLNTEAFF; CDR3 DNA: TGTGCTAGCAGCTTACAACTGAACACTGAAGCTTTCTTT
clone size: NA; V gene: TRBV7-9; D gene: TRBD1; J gene: TRBJ1-1; CDR3 protein: CASSSTGLNTEAFF; CDR3 DNA: TGTGCCAGCAGCTCGACAGGGTTGAACACTGAAGCTTTCTTT
clone size: NA; V gene: TRBV6-6; D gene: NA; J gene: TRBJ2-7; CDR3 protein: CASSYSPGPYEQYF; CDR3 DNA: TGTGCCAGCAGTTACTCCCCAGGGCCCTACGAGCAGTACTTC
clone size: NA; V gene: TRBV7-3; D gene: NA; J gene: TRBJ2-3; CDR3 protein: CASSFHTAMDTQYF; CDR3 DNA: TGTGCCAGCAGCTTCCACACGGCCATGGATACGCAGTATTTT
clone size: NA; V gene: TRBV5-5; D gene: TRBD1; J gene: TRBJ1-5; CDR3 protein: CASSRTGGADQPQHF; CDR3 DNA: TGTGCCAGCAGCAGGACAGGGGGCGCGGATCAGCCCCAGCATTTT
clone size: NA; V gene: TRBV29-1; D gene: NA; J gene: TRBJ1-1; CDR3 protein: CSGGGQHNTEAFF; CDR3 DNA: TGCAGCGGCGGAGGACAGCATAACACTGAAGCTTTCTTT
clone size: NA; V gene: TRBV5-1; D gene: NA; J gene: TRBJ2-7; CDR3 protein: CASSLDPGSYEQYF; CDR3 DNA: TGCGCCAGCAGCTTGGATCCAGGGAGCTACGAGCAGTACTTC
clone size: NA; V gene: TRBV18; D gene: NA; J gene: TRBJ2-5; CDR3 protein: CASSLRRELETQYF; CDR3 DNA: TGTGCCAGCTCACTCAGAAGGGAGTTGGAGACCCAGTACTTC
clone size: NA; V gene: TRBV29-1; D gene: TRBD1; J gene: TRBJ1-2; CDR3 protein: CSVTGGSGYGYTF; CDR3 DNA: TGCAGCGTAACAGGGGGCTCTGGCTATGGCTACACCTTC
clone size: once; V gene: TRBV6-1; D gene: NA; J gene: TRBJ1-2; CDR3 protein: CASSDRTVANYGYTF; CDR3 DNA: TGTGCCAGCAGTGACCGGACGGTAGCTAACTATGGCTACACCTTC
clone size: NA; V gene: TRBV5-4; D gene: NA; J gene: TRBJ2-2; CDR3 protein: CASSTPTGATTGELFF; CDR3 DNA: TGTGCCAGCAGCACCCCTACGGGGGCCACTACCGGGGAGCTGTTTTTT
clone size: few; V gene: TRBV11-1; D gene: TRBD2; J gene: TRBJ2-1; CDR3 protein: CASSRAGGPYNEQFF; CDR3 DNA: TGTGCCAGCAGCCGAGCGGGGGGGCCCTACAATGAGCAGTTCTTC
clone size: NA; V gene: TRBV5-1; D gene: NA; J gene: TRBJ2-5; CDR3 protein: CASSYPGRQETQYF; CDR3 DNA: TGCGCCAGCAGCTACCCGGGACGGCAAGAGACCCAGTACTTC
clone size: NA; V gene: TRBV5-6; D gene: NA; J gene: TRBJ1-1; CDR3 protein: CASSKGQWLVAEAFF; CDR3 DNA: TGTGCCAGCAGCAAAGGACAGTGGCTGGTCGCTGAAGCTTTCTTT
clone size: few; V gene: TRBV19; D gene: TRBD2; J gene: TRBJ2-7; CDR3 protein: CASSIRGTSGVNEQYF; CDR3 DNA: TGTGCCAGTAGTATAAGGGGGACTAGCGGAGTGAACGAGCAGTACTTC
clone size: NA; V gene: TRBV5-1; D gene: NA; J gene: TRBJ2-5; CDR3 protein: CASSKDAGTKGETQYF; CDR3 DNA: TGCGCCAGCAGCAAGGACGCCGGGACGAAAGGAGAGACCCAGTACTTC
clone size: NA; V gene: TRBV30; D gene: NA; J gene: TRBJ1-2; CDR3 protein: CAWSVGDNYGYTF; CDR3 DNA: TGTGCCTGGAGTGTAGGTGATAACTATGGCTACACCTTC
clone size: NA; V gene: TRBV7-2; D gene: TRBD1; J gene: TRBJ1-1; CDR3 protein: CASSLGRQGRVGTEAFF; CDR3 DNA: TGTGCCAGCAGCTTAGGGCGACAGGGTCGGGTGGGCACTGAAGCTTTCTTT
clone size: NA; V gene: TRBV7-8; D gene: TRBD1; J gene: TRBJ1-4; CDR3 protein: CASSSGWQGDGEKLFF; CDR3 DNA: TGTGCCAGCAGCTCGGGGTGGCAGGGGGACGGAGAAAAACTGTTTTTT
clone size: NA; V gene: TRBV7-2; D gene: NA; J gene: TRBJ1-1; CDR3 protein: CASSFQAGNTEAFF; CDR3 DNA: TGTGCCAGCAGCTTCCAGGCAGGGAACACTGAAGCTTTCTTT